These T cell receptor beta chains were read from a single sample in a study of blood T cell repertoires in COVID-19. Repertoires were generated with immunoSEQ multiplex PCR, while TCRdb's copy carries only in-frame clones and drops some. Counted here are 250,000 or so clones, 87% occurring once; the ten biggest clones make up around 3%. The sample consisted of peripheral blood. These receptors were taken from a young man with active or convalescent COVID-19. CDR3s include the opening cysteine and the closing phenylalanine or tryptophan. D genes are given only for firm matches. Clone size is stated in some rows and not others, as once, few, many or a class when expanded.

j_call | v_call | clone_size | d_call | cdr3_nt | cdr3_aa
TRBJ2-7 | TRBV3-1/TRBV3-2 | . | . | TGTGCCAGCAGACGGACTGAGTCCTACGAGCAGTACTTC | CASRRTESYEQYF
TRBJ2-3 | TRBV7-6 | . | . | TGTGCCAGCAGCTTATTAGCGGTTTCGGGTACGCAGTATTTT | CASSLLAVSGTQYF
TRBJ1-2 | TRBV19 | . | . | TGTGCCAGTAGCCCCTCCGTGCGTGGCTATGGCTACACCTTC | CASSPSVRGYGYTF
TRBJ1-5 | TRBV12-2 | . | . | TGTGCAAGTCGCGACCAAGGGAGTTTCTTT | CASRDQGSFF
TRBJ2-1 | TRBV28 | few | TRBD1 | TGTGCCAGCAGTAATACTAGACAGGGGACTAATGAGCAGTTCTTC | CASSNTRQGTNEQFF
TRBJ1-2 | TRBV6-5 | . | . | TGTGCCAGGGGGGGAGGAGTTAACTATGGCTACACCTTC | CARGGGVNYGYTF
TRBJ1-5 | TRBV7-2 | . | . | TGTGCCAGCAGCACGAGCTGGGAGCAGCCCCAGCATTTT | CASSTSWEQPQHF
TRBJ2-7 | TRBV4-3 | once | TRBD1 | TGCGCCAGCAGCCCGTCGACAGGGGGCCATTACGAGCAGTACTTC | CASSPSTGGHYEQYF
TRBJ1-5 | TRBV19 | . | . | TGTGCCAGTAACAGTAAACAGGCAAATCAGCCCCAGCATTTT | CASNSKQANQPQHF
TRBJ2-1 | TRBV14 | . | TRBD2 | TGTGCCAGCAGCCACAGACTAGCGGGGGGCCGCGATGAGCAGTTCTTC | CASSHRLAGGRDEQFF
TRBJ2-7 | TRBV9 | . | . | TGTGCCAGCAGCGGATCAGCCTACGAGCAGTACTTC | CASSGSAYEQYF
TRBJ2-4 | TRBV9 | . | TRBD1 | TGTGCCAGCAGCCCTTTCGAGGGGGCCCCCAAAAACATTCAGTACTTC | CASSPFEGAPKNIQYF
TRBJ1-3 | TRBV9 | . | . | TGTGCCAGCAGCGCGTCCGGGGGGATCTCTGGAAACACCATATATTTT | CASSASGGISGNTIYF
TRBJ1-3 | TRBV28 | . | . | TGTGCCAGCAGTTTACCGGGAGGGTATGGAAACACCATATATTTT | CASSLPGGYGNTIYF